Below are 30 T cell receptor beta chains sequenced from a single sample in a study of cytomegalovirus exposure and HLA in healthy donors. PCR amplification relied on 60 Vbeta primers (plus 13 Jbeta primers). Profiled with immunoSEQ multiplex PCR; TCRdb holds only in-frame clones, not every one. The sample records roughly 120,000 clones, roughly 80% being singletons. Material: PBMCs. These receptors were obtained from a man aged 25-45 years in good health and CMV-seropositive.

This clone occurred once. The J gene is TRBJ2-2, the V gene TRBV6-5; D gene unclear. Germline V lookup: CDR1 MNHEY, CDR2 SVGAGI. V was pared by 6 bases and J by 4 bases, with 9 bases between. This CDR3 is 13 amino acids long. The CDR3 DNA reads as TGTGCCAGCAGCGGTTTCGGCACCGGGGAGCTGTTTTTT. It yields the protein CASSGFGTGELFF.

The chain combines TRBV7-9 with TRBJ2-1; 8 nucleotides align to TRBD2. CDR1 is SEHNR and CDR2 is FQNEAQ in the germline V gene (reference sequence). The V and J ends lost 8 bases and 7 bases, in that order; junction bases with no gene match: 10. This CDR3 has 14 residues. CDR3 residues: CASGIIAGKNEQFF. As DNA, the CDR3 is TGTGCCAGCGGAATAATAGCGGGGAAGAATGAGCAGTTCTTC.

The V call is TRBV28, the J call TRBJ1-6, with unresolved D. The CDR3 is 15 amino acids. In germline, CDR1 is MDHEN, CDR2 SYDVKM. V lost 5 bases and J 0 bases, leaving 8 bases between the germline ends. CDR3 protein: CASSRGFSYNSPLHF. CDR3 DNA: TGTGCCAGCAGTCGGGGTTTCTCCTATAATTCACCCCTCCACTTT. The whole variable domain, remainder taken from reference TRBV28 and TRBJ1-6, is DVKVTQSSRYLVKRTGEKVFLECVQDMDHENMFWYRQDPGLGLRLIYFSYDVKMKEKGDIPEGYSVSREKKERFSLILESASTNQTSMYLCASSRGFSYNSPLHFGNGTRLTVT.

The chain has TRBV6-1 and TRBJ1-5; 8 bases match TRBD1. This CDR3 has 15 residues. Germline assignment: CDR1 MNHNS and CDR2 SASEGT. V shed 7 bases and J 3 bases; nucleotides not matched to a gene: 8. CDR3 amino acids: CASNGGTGFNQPQHF. Written as DNA, the CDR3 is TGTGCCAGCAACGGAGGGACAGGTTTCAATCAGCCCCAGCATTTT.

The J gene is TRBJ1-2, the V gene TRBV7-9; D ambiguous. This CDR3 is built from 11 residues. Germline V gives CDR1 SEHNR, CDR2 FQNEAQ (reference sequence). Trimming removed 4 bases from V and 5 bases from J, with 5 bases in between. The DNA for the CDR3 is TGTGCCAGCAGCTCCCTATATGGCTACACCTTC. Amino acid sequence: CASSSLYGYTF. The full variable domain, in which reference TRBV7-9 and TRBJ1-2 provide the parts outside the CDR3, is DTGVSQNPRHKITKRGQNVTFRCDPISEHNRLYWYRQTLGQGPEFLTYFQNEAQLEKSRLLSDRFSAERPKGSFSTLEIQRTEQGDSAMYLCASSSLYGYTFGSGTRLTVV.

J is TRBJ2-3 and V is TRBV5-6; D unresolved. CDR1 and CDR2 from the germline V gene are SGHDT and YYEEEE. Trimming took off 3 bases at V and 6 bases at J, with 23 bases between the two ends. The CDR3 loop spans 17 amino acids. The CDR3 protein is CASSSLMLETPRDTQYF. For the CDR3, the DNA is TGTGCCAGCAGCTCTCTAATGTTGGAGACCCCACGCGATACGCAGTATTTT.

The chain employs TRBV7-2 and TRBJ2-7; 10 nucleotides align to TRBD1. From germline, CDR1 is SGHTA and CDR2 FQGNSA. The ends lost 7 bases at V and 0 bases at J; junction bases unmatched: 6. CDR3 length: 15 amino acids. This CDR3 reads CASTRQGADSYEQYF. CDR3 nucleotide sequence: TGTGCCAGCACCAGACAGGGGGCGGACTCCTACGAGCAGTACTTC.

This clone was observed once. The chain is built from TRBV5-1 and TRBJ1-1; the D is unclear. This CDR3 region has 15 residues. CDR1 and CDR2 (germline): SGHRS, YFSETQ. Trimming left V 0 bases short and J 1 base short, with 10 bases between. In DNA form, the CDR3 reads TGCGCCAGCAGCTTGGGAGGGTTCGCGAACACTGAAGCTTTCTTT. Protein: CASSLGGFANTEAFF.

The count of this clone is one. Written as DNA, the CDR3 is TGTGCCAGCAGCTTAGCGGGGGAGGTTGGGTATGGCTACACCTTC. It translates to CASSLAGEVGYGYTF. The chain is built from TRBV7-2 and TRBJ1-2, with a weak D call TRBD1 (5 bases). The CDR3 loop spans 15 amino acids. Germline V gene lookup returns CDR1 SGHTA and CDR2 FQGNSA. The germline V and J ends were trimmed by 0 bases and 5 bases, with 13 bases remaining between them.

V gene TRBV10-3 combines with J gene TRBJ2-7; D possibly corresponds to TRBD2 (6 bases). Between the trimmed V and J ends, which lost 7 bases and 5 bases, there was a span of 21 bases. Germline V CDR1 and CDR2: ENHRY, SYGVKD. The CDR3 is made up of 15 amino acids. CDR3 in amino acids: CAITSGGPSGDEQYF. The CDR3 nucleotides read TGTGCCATCACCTCCGGGGGACCTTCAGGCGACGAGCAGTACTTC.

The chain is built from TRBV7-3 and TRBJ2-5; possibly TRBD2 for D (6 bases). CDR1 SGHTA and CDR2 FQGTGA come from the germline V gene. Between the trimmed V and J ends, which lost 2 bases and 5 bases, there was a span of 12 bases. The CDR3 extends over 14 amino acids. The CDR3 sequence: CASSLRGGMETQYF. The CDR3 DNA reads as TGTGCCAGCAGCTTACGGGGAGGAATGGAGACCCAGTACTTC. The variable domain in full, completed from reference TRBV7-3 and TRBJ2-5, reads GAGVSQTPSNKVTEKGKYVELRCDPISGHTALYWYRQSLGQGPEFLIYFQGTGAADDSGLPNDRFFAVRPEGSVSTLKIQRTERGDSAVYLCASSLRGGMETQYFGPGTRLLVL.

This clone is medium-sized (0.01 to 0.1%) within its sample. This chain links TRBV6-6 with TRBJ2-7; TRBD2 matches at 11 bases. J lost 6 bases, V lost 4 bases, and 5 bases had no gene match. CDR1 is MNHNY, CDR2 SVGAGI, per germline (reference sequence). The CDR3 consists of 14 residues. CDR3: CASSLAGGPFEQYF. In DNA, the CDR3 is TGTGCCAGCAGTTTAGCGGGGGGGCCGTTCGAGCAGTACTTC.

The chain links TRBV11-2 to TRBJ1-2, with 7 positions matching TRBD1. The J segment lost 6 bases and the V segment lost 0 bases, leaving 4 bases of the junction unmatched. This CDR3 has 14 residues. Germline CDR1 is SGHAT and CDR2 is FQNNGV. In DNA, the CDR3 is TGTGCCAGCAGCTTAGATAGGACAGGCGATGGCTACACCTTC. Translation gives CASSLDRTGDGYTF.

The rearrangement joins TRBV28 to TRBJ1-5; weak D call: TRBD1 (5 bases). Per germline, CDR1 MDHEN and CDR2 SYDVKM. Trimming stripped 6 bases from V and 0 bases from J, with 18 bases between. The CDR3 spans 17 residues. CDR3 coding DNA: TGTGCCAGCAGATCCCCTTGGGGGGGAATTAGCAATCAGCCCCAGCATTTT. It encodes CASRSPWGGISNQPQHF.

The chain uses TRBV2 and TRBJ2-5; no clear D gene. The J call may not be correct, given that the DNA end is closer to TRBJ2-7. The CDR3 runs 17 residues. Germline values: CDR1 SNHLY, CDR2 FYNNEI. CDR3: CASRALSTATDSYEQYF. The CDR3 nucleotides are TGTGCCAGCAGGGCACTGAGCACCGCCACGGACTCCTACGAGCAGTACTTC.

The V and J genes are TRBV18 and TRBJ2-2; 7 nucleotides line up with TRBD1. CDR1 KGHSH and CDR2 LQKENI come from the germline V gene. Trimming took 6 bases from V and 3 from J; bases not matched to a gene: 10. There are 16 residues in the CDR3. CDR3 nucleotide sequence: TGTGCCAGCTCTCGACGGGGTGGGACAGACACCGGGGAGCTGTTTTTT. Its translation is CASSRRGGTDTGELFF.

This clone was observed a few times. The chain links TRBV19 to TRBJ2-2; tentative D call: TRBD2 (6 bases). The CDR3 has 13 amino acids. Trimming took 4 bases from V and 7 from J, leaving 10 bases between them. The germline V gene encodes CDR1 LNHDA and CDR2 SQIVND (reference sequence). CDR3 amino acids: CASSRRAGGELFF. CDR3 nucleotides: TGTGCCAGTAGTAGACGAGCGGGCGGGGAGCTGTTTTTT. Looking up the rest from reference TRBV19 and TRBJ2-2 gives the full variable domain: DGGITQSPKYLFRKEGQNVTLSCEQNLNHDAMYWYRQDPGQGLRLIYYSQIVNDFQKGDIAEGYSVSREKKESFPLTVTSAQKNPTAFYLCASSRRAGGELFFGEGSRLTVL.

The chain has TRBV5-1 and TRBJ2-3, with TRBD1 matching 7 bases. V lost 6 bases to trimming and J lost 2 bases; unmatched junction nucleotides: 6. The CDR3 has 14 amino acids. Per the germline V gene, CDR1 is SGHRS and CDR2 is YFSETQ. The CDR3 here is CASTMTGNTDTQYF. The CDR3 DNA sequence: TGCGCCAGCACCATGACAGGGAACACAGATACGCAGTATTTT.

The chain carries TRBV5-1 and TRBJ2-6; TRBD1 matches 7 bases. This CDR3 has 14 residues. V trimming: 5 bases; J trimming: 3 bases; junction bases outside the gene matches: 2. The germline V gene has CDR1 SGHRS and CDR2 YFSETQ. The CDR3 nucleotides are TGCGCCAGCAGACAGGGGAATGGGGCCAACGTCCTGACTTTC. Its protein product is CASRQGNGANVLTF. The full variable domain, in which reference TRBV5-1 and TRBJ2-6 provide the parts outside the CDR3, is KAGVTQTPRYLIKTRGQQVTLSCSPISGHRSVSWYQQTPGQGLQFLFEYFSETQRNKGNFPGRFSGRQFSNSRSEMNVSTLELGDSALYLCASRQGNGANVLTFGAGSRLTVL.

The rearrangement links TRBV10-1 to TRBJ2-5; D gene uncertain. CDR1 is WNHNN, CDR2 SYGVQD, per germline (reference sequence). Trimming pared 8 bases from V and 4 bases from J, leaving 14 bases between. The CDR3 consists of 13 residues. The DNA for the CDR3 is TGCGCCAGCGACCCCTCCCGGAGAGAGACCCAGTACTTC. This codes for CASDPSRRETQYF.

The chain joins TRBV7-3 to TRBJ2-5, with 8 bases lining up with TRBD2. Losses at the gene ends were 2 bases for V and 2 bases for J; bases not matched to a gene: 7. In germline, CDR1 is SGHTA, CDR2 FQGTGA. There are 16 residues in the CDR3. CDR3 DNA: TGTGCCAGCAGCTTAGGGATTAGCGGGGCGCAAGAGACCCAGTACTTC. This codes for CASSLGISGAQETQYF.

This CDR3 reads CASSPQGQGVTEAFF. The CDR3 bases are TGTGCCAGCTCACCTCAAGGACAGGGGGTCACTGAAGCTTTCTTT. The V and J genes are TRBV18 and TRBJ1-1; 10 nucleotides line up with TRBD1. Germline CDR1 KGHSH, CDR2 LQKENI. V shed 3 bases, J shed 4 bases, and the junction held 5 bases outside the gene matches. The CDR3 covers 15 residues.

This chain joins TRBV27 and TRBJ2-2; possibly TRBD2 for D (5 bases). Germline-derived CDR1 and CDR2 are MNHEY and SMNVEV (reference sequence). The CDR3 extends over 18 amino acids. V gave up 6 bases and J gave up 2 bases, with 22 bases separating them. CDR3 protein: CASRIDQTSGENTGELFF. DNA of the CDR3: TGTGCCAGCAGAATAGACCAGACAAGCGGAGAAAACACCGGGGAGCTGTTTTTT.

The chain couples TRBV7-9 to TRBJ2-7, with D tentatively TRBD1 (6 bases). The CDR3 covers 12 residues. The V end was cut by 8 bases, the J end by 2 bases, with 10 bases between. Germline V gene data show CDR1 as SEHNR and CDR2 as FQNEAQ (reference sequence). The CDR3 region has the DNA TGTGCCAGCCAGGACAGCACCTACGAGCAGTACTTC. This sequence encodes CASQDSTYEQYF.

The chain employs TRBV7-2 and TRBJ2-1, with TRBD1 matching 7 bases. This CDR3 is built from 14 residues. Germline CDR1 SGHTA, CDR2 FQGNSA. The trim removed 5 bases at V and 3 bases at J, leaving 4 bases unmatched. The CDR3 coding sequence is TGTGCCAGCAGCGCAAGGACAGGCTACAATGAGCAGTTCTTC. Its translation is CASSARTGYNEQFF.

This chain uses TRBV7-9 with TRBJ1-1; TRBD1 aligns across 8 bases. The trim removed 3 bases at V and 3 bases at J, leaving 6 bases unmatched. CDR3 length: 15 amino acids. Germline V CDR1 and CDR2: SEHNR, FQNEAQ (reference sequence). This chain's CDR3 is CASSFAGQGYTEAFF. The CDR3, as DNA: TGTGCCAGCAGCTTCGCAGGACAGGGATACACTGAAGCTTTCTTT.

The chain uses TRBV4-1 and TRBJ1-1, with D maybe TRBD1 (6 bases). From germline, CDR1 is MGHRA and CDR2 YSYEKL. V was pared by 4 bases and J by 0 bases, with 12 bases between. This CDR3 is 15 amino acids long. CDR3 nucleotide sequence: TGCGCCAGCAGCCTGTGGGGGCAAATGAACACTGAAGCTTTCTTT. This gives the protein CASSLWGQMNTEAFF.

The rearrangement uses TRBV9 and TRBJ2-1, with a weak D call TRBD2 (6 bases). The CDR3 runs to 17 residues. Germline V CDR1 and CDR2: SGDLS, YYNGEE. The V end was cut by 2 bases, the J end by 0 bases, with 15 bases between. Here the CDR3 reads CASSVSLPGLSYNEQFF. The CDR3, as DNA: TGTGCCAGCAGCGTCTCCCTACCGGGACTCTCCTACAATGAGCAGTTCTTC.

V gene TRBV5-6 combines with J gene TRBJ2-1, with a weak D call TRBD2 (6 bases). Germline V gene lookup returns CDR1 SGHDT and CDR2 YYEEEE. V was cut by 3 bases and J by 3 bases, with 10 bases left in between. This CDR3 is 14 amino acids long. The CDR3 spells CASSSIADYNEQFF. The CDR3 coding sequence is TGTGCCAGCAGCTCCATAGCGGACTACAATGAGCAGTTCTTC.

The rearrangement joins TRBV7-8 to TRBJ2-7; no firm D call. V was pared by 6 bases and J by 3 bases, with 15 bases between. This CDR3 is built from 14 residues. In germline, CDR1 is SGHVS, CDR2 FQNEAQ. The CDR3 is CASSDKLVFYEQYF. CDR3 coding DNA: TGTGCCAGCAGTGATAAGCTAGTATTCTACGAGCAGTACTTC. Full variable domain (outside the CDR3, taken from reference TRBV7-8 and TRBJ2-7): GAGVSQSPRYKVAKRGQDVALRCDPISGHVSLFWYQQALGQGPEFLTYFQNEAQLDKSGLPSDRFFAERPEGSVSTLKIQRTQQEDSAVYLCASSDKLVFYEQYFGPGTRLTVT.